These 30 T cell receptor beta chains originate from one sample sequenced in a study of blood T cell repertoires in COVID-19. Only in-frame clones appear in the TCRdb table, and some are missing; sequencing was by immunoSEQ multiplex PCR. The sample has a few hundred thousand clones; around 90% are singletons. Sequenced sample: peripheral blood. The receptors were gathered from a woman aged 45-65 years with COVID-19, enrolled during active disease.

The rearrangement uses TRBV29-1 and TRBJ1-2; D perhaps matches TRBD1 (6 bases). V lost 2 bases and J lost 0, with 13 bases in between. The CDR3 runs to 15 residues. Germline V lookup: CDR1 SQVTM, CDR2 ANQGSEA. CDR3 sequence (DNA): TGCAGCGTTGAAAGAGACAGGTTCACTAACTATGGCTACACCTTC. Its protein is CSVERDRFTNYGYTF.

This clone occurred once. The chain carries TRBV9 and TRBJ2-7; D gene unclear. Trimming took off 0 bases at V and 3 bases at J, with 7 bases between the two ends. The CDR3 is made up of 13 amino acids. CDR1 and CDR2 (germline): SGDLS, YYNGEE. CDR3 nucleotide sequence: TGTGCCAGCAGCGTAGTATCCGTCTACGAGCAGTACTTC. This translates into CASSVVSVYEQYF. The entire variable domain, with the rest obtained from reference TRBV9 and TRBJ2-7, is as follows: DSGVTQTPKHLITATGQRVTLRCSPRSGDLSVYWYQQSLDQGLQFLIQYYNGEERAKGNILERFSAQQFPDLHSELNLSSLELGDSALYFCASSVVSVYEQYFGPGTRLTVT.

The J gene is TRBJ2-1, the V gene TRBV5-1; D might be TRBD2 (6 bases). The CDR3 is 17 amino acids. V was trimmed by 5 bases and J by 6 bases, leaving 24 bases between them. The germline V gene has CDR1 SGHRS and CDR2 YFSETQ. The CDR3 DNA reads as TGCGCCAGCAGGTTCACACTCCTAGCGCAAATTGGCAATGAGCAGTTCTTC. Encoded protein: CASRFTLLAQIGNEQFF.

The chain couples TRBV28 to TRBJ2-7; D may be TRBD2 (6 bases). The CDR3 is made up of 13 amino acids. The V gene lost 8 bases and the J gene lost 6 bases, with 17 bases spanning the gap. Germline CDR1 and CDR2: MDHEN and SYDVKM. The CDR3 loop is CASSLGGRGEQYF. CDR3 DNA: TGTGCCAGCTCCTTGGGAGGTAGGGGCGAGCAGTACTTC.

V and J are TRBV5-8 and TRBJ1-2; 7 nucleotides line up with TRBD1. Germline V CDR1 and CDR2: SGHTS, YDEGEE. V lost 4 bases and J lost 1; bases outside the gene matches: 7. This CDR3 region has 15 residues. In DNA, the CDR3 is TGTGCCAGCAGCAAAGGGGGACAGCTTAACTATGGCTACACCTTC. It is translated as CASSKGGQLNYGYTF.

The chain is built from TRBV7-9 and TRBJ1-1; the match to TRBD1 covers 10 bases. This CDR3 spans 16 amino acids. The ends lost 4 bases at V and 0 bases at J; junction bases unmatched: 5. Germline V lookup: CDR1 SEHNR, CDR2 FQNEAQ (reference sequence). The CDR3 region has the DNA TGTGCCAGCAGCTCGGGACAGGGGAAAATGAACACTGAAGCTTTCTTT. It specifies CASSSGQGKMNTEAFF.

The CDR3 DNA is TGCGCCAGCAGGGCCGGGACTAGCGGGATCTACGAGCAGTACTTC. Translated, it gives CASRAGTSGIYEQYF. The rearrangement joins TRBV5-1 to TRBJ2-7; TRBD2 aligns across 13 bases. The germline gives CDR1 SGHRS, CDR2 YFSETQ. The V and J ends lost 5 bases and 3 bases, in that order; junction bases with no gene match: 5. The CDR3 extends over 15 amino acids.

The chain carries TRBV6-5 and TRBJ2-6, with 8 bases matching TRBD1. This CDR3 has 15 residues. The V and J ends lost 8 bases and 0 bases, in that order; junction bases with no gene match: 3. Per the germline V gene, CDR1 is MNHEY and CDR2 is SVGAGI. CDR3 region: CASQGAGSGANVLTF. CDR3 sequence (DNA): TGTGCCAGCCAGGGGGCCGGCTCTGGGGCCAACGTCCTGACTTTC.

J is TRBJ1-1 and V is TRBV12-3 or TRBV12-4, with a possible D match to TRBD1 (5 bases). The CDR3 covers 12 residues. Trimming cost V 3 bases and J 4 bases, with 6 bases left between them. The CDR3 spells CASSFQGTEAFF. The CDR3 DNA reads TGTGCCAGCAGTTTCCAGGGCACTGAAGCTTTCTTT.

The J gene is TRBJ2-5, the V gene TRBV29-1, with D possibly matching TRBD2 (6 bases). Trimming pared 7 bases from V and 2 bases from J, leaving 17 bases between. This CDR3 has 14 residues. The V gene's germline CDR1 is SQVTM and CDR2 ANQGSEA. CDR3 sequence reads: CSAAGGNGQETQYF. CDR3 DNA sequence: TGCAGCGCAGCGGGCGGAAACGGGCAAGAGACCCAGTACTTC.

V gene TRBV2 combines with J gene TRBJ2-7; the match to TRBD2 covers 13 bases. This CDR3 contains 17 residues. Germline V gene sequence: CDR1 SNHLY, CDR2 FYNNEI. The trim removed 11 bases at V and 6 bases at J, leaving 19 bases unmatched. Here the CDR3 reads CALQTSGRAGVSAEQYF. The CDR3 DNA follows: TGTGCCTTGCAAACTAGCGGGAGGGCCGGGGTCTCGGCCGAGCAGTACTTC.

The chain has TRBV5-4 and TRBJ2-2; maybe TRBD2 (6 bases). Per germline, CDR1 SGHNT and CDR2 YYREEE (reference sequence). V shed 0 bases and J shed 4 bases, with 13 bases lying between them. This CDR3 spans 16 amino acids. The chain's CDR3 is CASSLGLAMSTGELFF. The DNA of the CDR3 is TGTGCCAGCAGCTTGGGGCTAGCGATGAGCACCGGGGAGCTGTTTTTT.

The rearrangement joins TRBV19 to TRBJ2-7; the match to TRBD1 covers 10 bases. Germline-derived CDR1 and CDR2 are LNHDA and SQIVND (reference sequence). V gave up 4 bases and J gave up 2 bases; unmatched junction bases: 5. The CDR3 is 15 residues long. The CDR3 region is CASSTRTGGTYEQYF. DNA for the CDR3: TGTGCCAGTAGTACCCGGACAGGGGGTACCTACGAGCAGTACTTC.

This clone was detected once. Written as DNA, the CDR3 is TGCGCCAGCAGTGATCCCCCGACGGGCCAAGAGACCCAGTACTTC. This gives the protein CASSDPPTGQETQYF. The chain combines TRBV10-1 with TRBJ2-5; D not certain. From germline, CDR1 is WNHNN and CDR2 SYGVQD (reference sequence). The CDR3 loop spans 15 amino acids. V lost 3 bases and J 1 base, leaving 12 bases between the germline ends.

The CDR3: CAWRLAGIGLGEQFF. The CDR3, as DNA: TGTGCCTGGAGACTAGCGGGAATCGGGTTAGGAGAGCAGTTCTTC. The V gene is TRBV30, the J gene TRBJ2-1, with TRBD2 matching over 10 bases. Germline V gives CDR1 GTSNPN, CDR2 SVGIG (reference sequence). V trimming: 3 bases; J trimming: 10 bases; junction bases outside the gene matches: 12. The CDR3 runs to 15 residues.

V gene TRBV19 combines with J gene TRBJ2-2, with TRBD2 matching 7 bases. CDR3 length equals 15 residues. Germline assignment: CDR1 LNHDA and CDR2 SQIVND (reference sequence). Trimming removed 1 base from V and 5 bases from J; junction bases left unmatched: 4. The CDR3 region has the DNA TGTGCCAGTAGTATAGGATCACTAGCGACCGGGGAGCTGTTTTTT. Its protein is CASSIGSLATGELFF.

The V and J genes are TRBV10-3 and TRBJ2-7; 11 bases are a match to TRBD2. This CDR3 spans 14 amino acids. Looked up from germline, CDR1 is ENHRY and CDR2 is SYGVKD. The trim removed 4 bases at V and 6 bases at J, leaving 5 bases unmatched. This CDR3 is CAISGTSGYFEQYF. CDR3 nucleotides: TGTGCCATCAGTGGGACTAGCGGGTACTTCGAGCAGTACTTC.

About this clone itself: The sample has other DNA sequences that encode this CDR3 too. The CDR3: CASSQGGGYTF. CDR3 coding DNA: TGTGCCAGCAGCCAGGGCGGGGGCTACACCTTC. The chain carries TRBV3-1 (or the pseudogene TRBV3-2) and TRBJ1-2; no clear D. Germline values: CDR1 LGHDT, CDR2 YNNKEL (reference sequence). The CDR3 is 11 amino acids. Trimming pared 3 bases from V and 8 bases from J, leaving 7 bases between.

This chain links TRBV29-1 with TRBJ2-7, with 9 bases lining up with TRBD1. This CDR3 contains 14 residues. Germline CDR1 is SQVTM and CDR2 is ANQGSEA. The ends lost 6 bases at V and 5 bases at J; junction bases unmatched: 11. CDR3 region: CSVTKDRGRNEQYF. For the CDR3, the DNA is TGCAGCGTGACGAAGGACAGGGGCCGGAACGAGCAGTACTTC.

In DNA, the CDR3 is TGTGCCAGCAGCTTAGATTCAGACTACGAGCAGTACTTC. Translating gives CASSLDSDYEQYF. The chain is built from TRBV7-2 and TRBJ2-7; D remains unclear. V shed 1 base and J shed 3 bases, with 7 bases lying between them. The germline CDR1 and CDR2 sequences are SGHTA and FQGNSA. The CDR3 totals 13 residues.

The J gene is TRBJ1-1, the V gene TRBV7-3, with a weak D call TRBD1 (5 bases). V lost 5 bases and J 7 bases, leaving 14 bases between the germline ends. CDR3 length: 13 amino acids. Germline assignment: CDR1 SGHTA and CDR2 FQGTGA. CDR3 loop: CASSLDKYNEAFF. The CDR3 region has the DNA TGTGCCAGCAGCCTGGACAAGTATAATGAAGCTTTCTTT.

The V gene is TRBV5-5, the J gene TRBJ1-1; D is possibly TRBD1 (6 bases). Trimming removed 3 bases at V and 4 bases at J, with 19 bases between. There are 16 residues in the CDR3. The germline CDR1 and CDR2 sequences are SGHKS and YYEKEE (reference sequence). The CDR3 nucleotides read TGTGCCAGCAGCTGGGGAATCAGGGGCCGGGGCACTGAAGCTTTCTTT. As protein: CASSWGIRGRGTEAFF. The variable domain in full, with the rest retrieved from reference TRBV5-5 and TRBJ1-1, is DAGVTQSPTHLIKTRGQQVTLRCSPISGHKSVSWYQQVLGQGPQFIFQYYEKEERGRGNFPDRFSARQFPNYSSELNVNALLLGDSALYLCASSWGIRGRGTEAFFGQGTRLTVV.

V and J are TRBV5-1 and TRBJ2-3; D is ambiguous. The germline V gene has CDR1 SGHRS and CDR2 YFSETQ. The CDR3 is 14 amino acids. V shed 0 bases and J shed 1 base, with 6 bases lying between them. Here the CDR3 reads CASSLEARTDTQYF. CDR3 in DNA: TGCGCCAGCAGCTTGGAAGCCCGCACAGATACGCAGTATTTT.

The V call is TRBV3-1 (or the pseudogene TRBV3-2), the J call TRBJ2-5; 9 bases agree with TRBD2. The V gene end was trimmed by 3 bases and the J gene end by 5 bases; junction bases not matched to a gene: 13. The CDR3 is 17 residues long. Germline V gene sequence: CDR1 LGHDT, CDR2 YNNKEL (reference sequence). The DNA for the CDR3 is TGTGCCAGCAGCCAGGTTGAAAGCGGGAGGTGGCTCGAGACCCAGTACTTC. Its protein is CASSQVESGRWLETQYF.

This clone has just one count. The chain combines TRBV5-5 with TRBJ2-1; D remains ambiguous. Deletions cut 0 bases from V and 2 bases from J, with 12 bases between. Per the germline V gene, CDR1 is SGHKS and CDR2 is YYEKEE (reference sequence). The CDR3 sequence is 16 residues long. In nucleotides, the CDR3 is TGTGCCAGCAGCTTGGGGGCCCTCGCCCCCTACAATGAGCAGTTCTTC. This codes for CASSLGALAPYNEQFF.

CDR3 sequence (DNA): TGTGCCAGCAGCCGCATGGGACAGGGTGAATATGGCTACACCTTC. It translates to CASSRMGQGEYGYTF. The gene calls are TRBV14 and TRBJ1-2; 9 bases are shared with TRBD1. V was pared by 4 bases and J by 5 bases, with 8 bases of the junction left unmatched. CDR3 size: 15 residues. Germline V gene sequence: CDR1 SGHDN, CDR2 FVKESK.

The V gene is TRBV24-1, the J gene TRBJ2-4; TRBD1 matches at 9 bases. The CDR3 totals 15 residues. Trimming at V came to 6 bases and at J to 3 bases, leaving 5 bases not matched to a gene. Germline V lookup: CDR1 KGHDR, CDR2 SFDVKD. In DNA form, the CDR3 reads TGTGCCACCAGTACCCGGGACAGGGACAAAAACATTCAGTACTTC. Encoded protein: CATSTRDRDKNIQYF.

This chain joins TRBV7-2 and TRBJ2-3, with 8 bases fitting TRBD1. Per the germline V gene, CDR1 is SGHTA and CDR2 is FQGNSA. The V gene end was trimmed by 5 bases and the J gene end by 0 bases; junction bases not matched to a gene: 10. This CDR3 has 17 amino acids. The DNA of the CDR3 is TGTGCCAGCAGCGTACGACAGGGGCAAACTAGCACAGATACGCAGTATTTT. This gives the protein CASSVRQGQTSTDTQYF.

In DNA, the CDR3 is TGTGCCAGCAGCCTCGCAGCGGGCGGACTCGGGTACAATGAGCAGTTCTTC. The encoded protein is CASSLAAGGLGYNEQFF. The chain couples TRBV27 to TRBJ2-1, with D possibly matching TRBD2 (6 bases). V lost 6 bases and J 4 bases, leaving 22 bases between the germline ends. This CDR3 has 17 amino acids. Germline values: CDR1 MNHEY, CDR2 SMNVEV (reference sequence).

The rearrangement links TRBV19 to TRBJ1-5; D is uncertain. The V end lost 7 bases, the J end lost 0 bases, and 13 bases lay between the germline ends. CDR1 is LNHDA, CDR2 SQIVND, per germline (reference sequence). This CDR3 region has 15 residues. CDR3 in DNA: TGTGCCAGTAATCCCGGCGGGCATAGCAATCAGCCCCAGCATTTT. Translated: CASNPGGHSNQPQHF.